The sequence of this TCR beta chain was determined in a study of blood T cell repertoires in COVID-19 (dated by TCRdb to about 2020). Regarding the study in general: Collaborator samples came from the United States, Italy and Spain and covered acute and convalescent phases of COVID-19. Deeply sampled blood TCRbeta repertoires from subjects exposed to, actively infected with, or recovered from COVID-19 were included in the dataset. HLA class I and class II types, where available, came from metadata supplied by the sample provider rather than from assay-based typing. The samples were drawn from two sources: the first 160 participants of the ongoing ImmuneRACE study, and about 1,300 subjects contributed by 6 global collaborators. The prospective study material was composed of cDNA or gDNA derived from T cells, B-cell-depleted T cells, or PBMCs. Nearly every sample came with metadata listing a de-identified subject ID, COVID-19 status, age in years and sex. The repertoires were made available in a free public database intended to serve as a resource for research on the immune response to SARS-CoV-2. Broader findings and caveats from the paper: Clinical and demographic metadata were provided uncurated, with the amount varying by source and participant.

Participants in the prospective study were enrolled through a virtual design, were aged roughly 18 to 100 years, and lived in under 25 United States geographic areas. In the prospective study, cohorts were assigned on the basis of participant-reported clinical history obtained from a screening survey and a study questionnaire. Recovered participants in ImmuneRACE Cohort 3 were defined as having two consecutive negative NP/OP PCR tests, clearance from a healthcare professional, or resolution of symptoms. In the prospective study, whole blood, serum and a nasopharyngeal or oropharyngeal swab were collected from each participant by mobile phlebotomists. Over an approximately 2-month period, participants in the prospective study had the option of providing additional blood draws and questionnaires. Prospective study blood samples were shipped either frozen or at room temperature before DNA extraction.

A distance of 9 bases separates the germline ends of V and J, which lose 5 bases and 1 base respectively. Per the germline V gene (reference sequence), GTSNPN is the CDR1 and SVGIG is the CDR2. The CDR3 goes from the cysteine to the phenylalanine over 13 residues. The CDR3 DNA has 39 bases and is translated from base 1. Note on this clone: The clone's antigen remains unknown. No per-base quality is available; no much larger clone lies one base away.

TCRbeta CDR3 regions were amplified from genomic DNA by means of the immunoSEQ Assay, a bias-controlled multiplex PCR. As for how the authors treated the data: The number of nucleated cells in each sample was estimated by amplification of reference gene primers within the assay. To quantify the absolute abundance of each unique TCRbeta CDR3 rearrangement, sequence reads were collapsed and filtered. Productive Simpson clonality was computed per sample as the square root of Simpson's diversity index over productive rearrangements. TCRdb mirrors the immuneACCESS table, restricted to in-frame sequences. Some clones are absent from its copies; in checked studies, under half trace to an unresolved V gene, and the reason for the others is unknown. From that table come the V and J calls and clone size; the DNA was used to work out D and trimming. In all, the sample holds about 150,000 clones, and more than 75% of those were seen once. The ten most abundant clones make up 5% to 6.5% of the sample.

This receptor was obtained from a woman between 45 and 65 years old who had recovered from COVID-19. Recombination linked TRBV30 to TRBJ1-3, with the D gene not confidently named. The sample was PBMCs or T cells enriched from blood (not recorded which). CDR3 sequence: CAWETESGNTIYF. The nucleotides read TGTGCCTGGGAAACAGAGTCTGGAAACACCATATATTTT.